A single sample gave rise to the 31 T cell receptor beta chains below, sequenced in a study of identical twins. Each CDR3 protein is one row after TCRdb ran MiXCR on the 5' RACE reads. This table has a few hundred thousand distinct CDR3 sequences, approximately 10% appearing once. These same records also appear under a second study, on yellow fever vaccine responses in identical twins.

Sequencing input: PBMCs. These receptors originate from a woman aged 18-29 years in good health.

This clonotype was recorded many times. The chain couples TRBV24-1 to TRBJ2-6; no reliable D call. Deletions cut 5 bases from V and 2 bases from J, with 0 bases between. The CDR3 runs 12 residues. The germline gives CDR1 KGHDR, CDR2 SFDVKD. CDR3 nucleotides: TGTGCCACCAGTGCTGGGGCCAACGTCCTGACTTTC. This encodes CATSAGANVLTF.

This rearrangement joins TRBV14 to TRBJ2-3; D is tentatively TRBD1 or TRBD2 (5 bases each). V gave up 4 bases and J gave up 6 bases, with 14 bases separating them. CDR1 is SGHDN and CDR2 is FVKESK in the germline V gene. The CDR3 covers 14 residues. Here the CDR3 DNA reads TGTGCCAGCAGCCGTGTCAGGGAGTTGGATACGCAGTATTTT. Its translation: CASSRVRELDTQYF.

This chain joins TRBV19 and TRBJ2-3, with 12 bases aligning to TRBD2. Looked up from germline, CDR1 is LNHDA and CDR2 is SQIVND (reference sequence). The CDR3 totals 16 residues. V dropped 4 bases and J dropped 2; count of bases not matched to a gene: 4. As DNA, the CDR3 is TGTGCCAGTAGTAGACTAGCGGGAGTATTCACAGATACGCAGTATTTT. This translates into CASSRLAGVFTDTQYF. Looking up the rest from reference TRBV19 and TRBJ2-3 gives the full variable domain: DGGITQSPKYLFRKEGQNVTLSCEQNLNHDAMYWYRQDPGQGLRLIYYSQIVNDFQKGDIAEGYSVSREKKESFPLTVTSAQKNPTAFYLCASSRLAGVFTDTQYFGPGTRLTVL.

This clonotype was detected a few times. V is TRBV7-8 and J is TRBJ2-7; maybe TRBD1 (5 bases). The V end lost 4 bases, the J end lost 3 bases, and 10 bases lay between the germline ends. CDR3 length equals 13 residues. Germline CDR1 is SGHVS and CDR2 is FQNEAQ. The chain's CDR3 is CASSSGRVYEQYF. In DNA form, the CDR3 reads TGTGCCAGCAGCTCGGGCAGGGTCTACGAGCAGTACTTC.

This clonotype was seen many times. The rearrangement joins TRBV3-1 to TRBJ2-1, with TRBD2 as a possible D gene (5 bases). With 0 bases removed from V and 0 bases from J, the gap between germline ends came to 15 bases. Germline V gene data show CDR1 as LGHDT and CDR2 as YNNKEL (reference sequence). The CDR3 length is 18 residues. The CDR3 region is CASSQDILALSSYNEQFF. The CDR3 nucleotides are TGTGCCAGCAGCCAAGATATCCTAGCATTAAGCTCCTACAATGAGCAGTTCTTC.

This clonotype was found many times. The chain carries TRBV27 and TRBJ2-2; TRBD2 is a possible D gene (6 bases). Germline CDR1 MNHEY, CDR2 SMNVEV (reference sequence). Trimming removed 6 bases from V and 3 bases from J, with 8 bases in between. CDR3 size: 13 residues. CDR3 DNA sequence: TGTGCCAGCAGCACGGGGGACACCGGGGAGCTGTTTTTT. This codes for CASSTGDTGELFF.

This clonotype was recorded many times. The gene calls are TRBV7-9 and TRBJ1-6; possibly TRBD1 for D (6 bases). The CDR3 extends over 14 amino acids. The V end lost 5 bases, the J end lost 8 bases, and 13 bases lay between the germline ends. The germline V gene has CDR1 SEHNR and CDR2 FQNEAQ (reference sequence). The CDR3 region has the DNA TGTGCCAGCAGCACTAGGACAGAGGATTCACCCCTCCACTTT. This sequence encodes CASSTRTEDSPLHF.

The chain combines TRBV21-1 with TRBJ1-5. TRBV21-1 is listed as a pseudogene. The CDR3 totals 21 residues. The CDR3 sequence is CASSKARGGETIEYSNQPQHF. CDR3 DNA: TGTGCCAGCAGCAAAGCGCGCGGGGGGGAAACCATCGAATATAGCAATCAGCCCCAGCATTTT.

This clonotype was counted many times. Here the CDR3 reads CASSSLDLIYEQYF. Here the CDR3 DNA reads TGTGCCAGCAGCTCACTGGACTTGATCTACGAGCAGTACTTC. The V call is TRBV5-6, the J call TRBJ2-7; perhaps TRBD2 as D (5 bases). Germline loops: CDR1 SGHDT, CDR2 YYEEEE. Deletions cut 3 bases from V and 3 bases from J, with 13 bases between. The length of the CDR3 is 14 residues.

CDR3 amino acids: CASSFQGLIHEQYF. In nucleotides, the CDR3 is TGTGCCAGCAGTTTCCAGGGGCTCATCCACGAGCAGTACTTC. V is TRBV6-5 and J is TRBJ2-7; TRBD1 might be the D (6 bases). V lost 4 bases and J 5 bases, leaving 15 bases between the germline ends. Germline CDR1 is MNHEY and CDR2 is SVGAGI. This CDR3 is 14 amino acids long.

The chain carries TRBV6-2 or TRBV6-3 and TRBJ2-1; D ambiguous. CDR1 MNHEY and CDR2 SVGEGT come from the germline V gene. The CDR3 is 11 amino acids. V dropped 5 bases and J dropped 8 bases, with 7 bases sitting between them. The CDR3 sequence: CASSHIDEQFF. The CDR3 coding sequence is TGTGCCAGCAGTCACATTGATGAGCAGTTCTTC.

The V and J genes are TRBV28 and TRBJ2-3; D gene unclear. The CDR3 runs 14 residues. The germline CDR1 and CDR2 sequences are MDHEN and SYDVKM. Between the trimmed V and J ends, which lost 5 bases and 3 bases, there was a span of 12 bases. The CDR3: CASSPLIGTDTQYF. CDR3 nucleotide sequence: TGTGCCAGCAGTCCCCTGATTGGGACAGATACGCAGTATTTT.

There are a few counts of this clonotype. The gene calls are TRBV29-1 and TRBJ2-3; TRBD2 agrees at 7 bases. From germline, CDR1 is SQVTM and CDR2 ANQGSEA. V gave up 7 bases and J gave up 6 bases; unmatched junction bases: 13. The CDR3 is 14 amino acids. As DNA, the CDR3 is TGCAGCGGATCCGGCGGGGGTACCACTGATACGCAGTATTTT. Translating it yields CSGSGGGTTDTQYF.

The V call is TRBV20-1, the J call TRBJ1-5; 8 nucleotides match TRBD1. V was pared by 3 bases and J by 1 base, with 5 bases of the junction left unmatched. CDR1 is DFQATT and CDR2 is SNEGSKA in the germline V gene (reference sequence). CDR3 length: 15 residues. The CDR3 sequence: CSARDRVRSNQPQHF. In nucleotides, the CDR3 is TGCAGTGCTAGGGACAGGGTGAGAAGCAATCAGCCCCAGCATTTT.

The J gene is TRBJ2-7, the V gene TRBV29-1; 11 bases line up with TRBD2. This CDR3 has 13 amino acids. J was trimmed by 3 bases and V by 5 bases; bases with no gene match: 3. CDR1 is SQVTM, CDR2 ANQGSEA, per germline. In DNA, the CDR3 is TGCAGCGTTTCCGGGACTAGCGGCTACGAGCAGTACTTC. Its protein product is CSVSGTSGYEQYF.

This clonotype has more than one count but fewer than ten. The chain is built from TRBV28 and TRBJ2-7; D possibly corresponds to TRBD2 (6 bases). The germline CDR1 and CDR2 sequences are MDHEN and SYDVKM. The CDR3 has 14 amino acids. Deletions cut 8 bases from V and 4 bases from J, with 18 bases between. This CDR3 reads CASGRASEEYEQYF. The DNA of the CDR3 is TGTGCCAGCGGAAGGGCTAGCGAGGAGTACGAGCAGTACTTC.

This clonotype occurred many times. The V call is TRBV28, the J call TRBJ2-7; TRBD1 matches at 9 bases. The CDR3 is made up of 14 amino acids. Germline V lookup: CDR1 MDHEN, CDR2 SYDVKM. V lost 6 bases to trimming and J lost 11 bases; unmatched junction nucleotides: 14. CDR3 loop: CASSTGQGPPIKYF. CDR3 DNA: TGTGCCAGCAGCACGGGACAGGGTCCACCAATCAAGTACTTC.

The chain links TRBV12-3 or TRBV12-4 to TRBJ2-3; maybe TRBD1 (5 bases). The CDR3 is 16 amino acids. V shed 6 bases and J shed 0 bases, with 16 bases lying between them. CDR3 sequence reads: CASRSKGLSSTDTQYF. The CDR3 DNA is TGTGCCAGCAGGTCGAAGGGGTTGTCTAGCACAGATACGCAGTATTTT.

This clonotype has a count of ten or more. The chain uses TRBV12-3 or TRBV12-4 and TRBJ2-1; 7 bases match TRBD2. The J segment lost 3 bases and the V segment lost 2 bases, leaving 4 bases of the junction unmatched. CDR3 length: 15 residues. The CDR3 here is CASSLKPSGYNEQFF. DNA of the CDR3: TGTGCCAGCAGTTTAAAGCCTAGCGGCTACAATGAGCAGTTCTTC.

This clonotype was detected a few times. The V call is TRBV20-1, the J call TRBJ2-1, with 7 positions matching TRBD2. The CDR3 sequence is 20 residues long. The germline gives CDR1 DFQATT, CDR2 SNEGSKA (reference sequence). V lost 1 base, J lost 4 bases, and 22 bases stayed unmatched. CDR3 amino acids: CSARVGGTTKTTLIYNEQFF. Here the CDR3 DNA reads TGCAGTGCTAGAGTAGGAGGGACTACCAAGACAACTCTTATATACAATGAGCAGTTCTTC.

The chain employs TRBV12-5 and TRBJ2-3; D unclear. The V end lost 6 bases, the J end lost 2 bases, and 9 bases lay between the germline ends. The CDR3 contains 13 residues. The germline gives CDR1 LGHNT, CDR2 FRNRAP. CDR3 region: CASGPTLTDTQYF. In DNA form, the CDR3 reads TGTGCTAGTGGCCCGACCCTCACAGATACGCAGTATTTT.

Many counts were recorded for this clonotype. This CDR3 reads CASSFWAGTAKNIQYF. In DNA form, the CDR3 reads TGTGCCAGCAGTTTCTGGGCAGGGACAGCCAAAAACATTCAGTACTTC. The chain couples TRBV12-3 or TRBV12-4 to TRBJ2-4, with D tentatively TRBD1 or TRBD2 (5 bases each). The CDR3 length is 16 residues. Trimming took 3 bases from V and 0 from J, leaving 12 bases between them.

This clonotype was found a few times. The V call is TRBV19, the J call TRBJ1-1, with D maybe TRBD1 (5 bases). V was pared by 2 bases and J by 1 base, with 11 bases between. Germline V gene lookup returns CDR1 LNHDA and CDR2 SQIVND (reference sequence). CDR3 length equals 15 residues. This CDR3 is CASSITGKGNTEAFF. For the CDR3, the DNA is TGTGCCAGTAGTATAACAGGAAAGGGGAACACTGAAGCTTTCTTT. The full variable domain, rest sourced from reference TRBV19 and TRBJ1-1, is DGGITQSPKYLFRKEGQNVTLSCEQNLNHDAMYWYRQDPGQGLRLIYYSQIVNDFQKGDIAEGYSVSREKKESFPLTVTSAQKNPTAFYLCASSITGKGNTEAFFGQGTRLTVV.

This clonotype was counted ten times or more. The chain links TRBV29-1 to TRBJ1-2, with a tentative D call TRBD1 (6 bases). V was trimmed by 0 bases and J by 0 bases, leaving 11 bases between them. The CDR3 loop spans 15 amino acids. Germline CDR1 SQVTM, CDR2 ANQGSEA. CDR3 amino acids: CSVEEGTLANYGYTF. The DNA for the CDR3 is TGCAGCGTTGAAGAAGGGACACTAGCTAACTATGGCTACACCTTC.

The genes are TRBV20-1 and TRBJ2-2; D perhaps matches TRBD1 (6 bases). Germline V gene data show CDR1 as DFQATT and CDR2 as SNEGSKA (reference sequence). This CDR3 region has 16 residues. Trimming took 5 bases from V and 1 from J, leaving 17 bases between them. The CDR3 sequence: CSAHESSQGNTGELFF. CDR3 nucleotide sequence: TGCAGTGCTCACGAATCCTCACAGGGGAACACCGGGGAGCTGTTTTTT.

This clonotype was observed a handful of times. V is TRBV18 and J is TRBJ2-3; 10 bases are shared with TRBD1. Germline CDR1 reads KGHSH; CDR2 reads LQKENI. Unmatched junction bases numbered 6, after V lost 1 base and J lost 5 bases. CDR3 length: 16 residues. The CDR3 loop reads CASSPLQDRGIDTQYF. CDR3 coding DNA: TGTGCCAGCTCACCACTTCAGGACAGGGGGATAGATACGCAGTATTTT. Variable domain in full (rest from reference TRBV18 and TRBJ2-3): NAGVMQNPRHLVRRRGQEARLRCSPMKGHSHVYWYRQLPEEGLKFMVYLQKENIIDESGMPKERFSAEFPKEGPSILRIQQVVRGDSAAYFCASSPLQDRGIDTQYFGPGTRLTVL.

The chain is built from TRBV3-1 and TRBJ1-5; 8 bases match TRBD1. CDR3 size: 16 residues. Germline values: CDR1 LGHDT, CDR2 YNNKEL (reference sequence). J gave up 1 base and V 11 bases, and 13 bases lay outside the gene matches. Here the CDR3 reads CASTQDTGGSNQPQHF. In DNA form, the CDR3 reads TGTGCCTCCACCCAAGATACAGGGGGAAGCAATCAGCCCCAGCATTTT.

This clonotype was recorded once. The V call is TRBV14, the J call TRBJ1-6; D is perhaps TRBD1 (5 bases). The germline gives CDR1 SGHDN, CDR2 FVKESK. The CDR3 is made up of 15 amino acids. V was shortened by 0 bases and J by 9 bases, with 12 bases between the two germline ends. The CDR3 sequence: CASSQDRRAGSPLHF. The DNA for the CDR3 is TGTGCCAGCAGCCAAGATCGCAGGGCCGGTTCACCCCTCCACTTT.

This clonotype was observed a handful of times. The CDR3 region is CASSSMGGGGYEQYF. The DNA for the CDR3 is TGTGCCAGCAGCTCCATGGGGGGCGGGGGATACGAGCAGTACTTC. This chain connects TRBV7-3 to TRBJ2-7; TRBD2 is a possible D gene (7 bases). This CDR3 is 15 amino acids long. Germline CDR1 is SGHTA and CDR2 is FQGTGA. Trimming took off 4 bases at V and 4 bases at J, with 17 bases between the two ends. Together with reference TRBV7-3 and TRBJ2-7, the CDR3 gives the full variable domain: GAGVSQTPSNKVTEKGKYVELRCDPISGHTALYWYRQSLGQGPEFLIYFQGTGAADDSGLPNDRFFAVRPEGSVSTLKIQRTERGDSAVYLCASSSMGGGGYEQYFGPGTRLTVT.

This clonotype was detected ten times or more. The chain recombines TRBV12-3 or TRBV12-4 with TRBJ2-1, with D maybe TRBD1 (5 bases). The length of the CDR3 is 13 residues. The V end lost 6 bases, the J end lost 6 bases, and 12 bases lay between the germline ends. The CDR3 DNA follows: TGTGCCAGCAGGTCAGGGTCGGGCAATGAGCAGTTCTTC. Translation: CASRSGSGNEQFF.

This clonotype has a count of ten or more. The V and J genes are TRBV12-5 and TRBJ2-1; D not certain. The V end was cut by 5 bases, the J end by 7 bases, with 9 bases between. The CDR3 spans 12 residues. CDR1 is LGHNT, CDR2 FRNRAP, per germline. In DNA form, the CDR3 reads TGTGCTAGTGGTCTGACAAAGAATGAGCAGTTCTTC. Translating gives CASGLTKNEQFF.